These 9 T cell receptor beta chains were all obtained from the same sample, sequenced in a study of PD-1 blockade in classical Hodgkin lymphoma. Clones were read by immunoSEQ multiplex PCR, and TCRdb kept only the in-frame ones, dropping some. The data show approximately 99,000 clones, about 88% seen once. Brentuximab vedotin exposure varied among the patients, all of whom had relapsed after autologous stem cell transplantation. The specimen comprised peripheral blood mononuclear cells (PBMCs), sampled before the second cycle of nivolumab. The receptors originated from a human donor with classical Hodgkin lymphoma.

The genes are TRBV19 and TRBJ1-1; D is undetermined. The germline V and J ends were trimmed by 6 bases and 1 base, with 6 bases remaining between them. CDR3 length: 12 residues. Germline assignment: CDR1 LNHDA and CDR2 SQIVND (reference sequence). CDR3 coding DNA: TGTGCCAGTAGCGAGAGGAACACTGAAGCTTTCTTT. Protein: CASSERNTEAFF. Full variable domain (missing parts from reference TRBV19 and TRBJ1-1): DGGITQSPKYLFRKEGQNVTLSCEQNLNHDAMYWYRQDPGQGLRLIYYSQIVNDFQKGDIAEGYSVSREKKESFPLTVTSAQKNPTAFYLCASSERNTEAFFGQGTRLTVV.

The CDR3 loop is CASSLGGVRNTEAFF. CDR3 nucleotide sequence: TGTGCCAGCAGCTTGGGGGGCGTAAGGAACACTGAAGCTTTCTTT. V usage is TRBV11-2 and J usage is TRBJ1-1; tentatively, D is TRBD1 (6 bases). Germline V gene data show CDR1 as SGHAT and CDR2 as FQNNGV. Trimming took 3 bases from V and 1 from J, leaving 12 bases between them. The CDR3 runs to 15 residues. The full variable domain, in which reference TRBV11-2 and TRBJ1-1 provide the parts outside the CDR3, is EAGVAQSPRYKIIEKRQSVAFWCNPISGHATLYWYQQILGQGPKLLIQFQNNGVVDDSQLPKDRFSAERLKGVDSTLKIQPAKLEDSAVYLCASSLGGVRNTEAFFGQGTRLTVV.

The DNA of the CDR3 is TGTGCCAGCACCGGACGACAGGGGGAGCAGTACTTC. It encodes CASTGRQGEQYF. V usage is TRBV6-6 and J usage is TRBJ2-7; 8 bases match TRBD1. J lost 7 bases, V lost 7 bases, and 6 bases had no gene match. Germline V CDR1 and CDR2: MNHNY, SVGAGI (reference sequence). The CDR3 is 12 amino acids.

V and J are TRBV18 and TRBJ1-1; D is unclear. The CDR3 extends over 14 amino acids. V shed 3 bases and J shed 1 base, with 9 bases lying between them. Germline lookup yields CDR1 KGHSH and CDR2 LQKENI. CDR3 amino acids: CASSPQGRNTEAFF. DNA for the CDR3: TGTGCCAGCTCACCCCAAGGACGGAACACTGAAGCTTTCTTT. Looking up the rest from reference TRBV18 and TRBJ1-1 gives the full variable domain: NAGVMQNPRHLVRRRGQEARLRCSPMKGHSHVYWYRQLPEEGLKFMVYLQKENIIDESGMPKERFSAEFPKEGPSILRIQQVVRGDSAAYFCASSPQGRNTEAFFGQGTRLTVV.

To note about this clone: At the DNA level, this CDR3 is encoded by other sequences in the same sample as well. CDR3 bases: TGTGCCTGGAGTGGGGGACGGCGGACTGGGGGGCGGTATGGCTACACCTTC. Translating gives CAWSGGRRTGGRYGYTF. The chain uses TRBV30 and TRBJ1-2, with D maybe TRBD1 (6 bases). In germline, CDR1 is GTSNPN, CDR2 SVGIG (reference sequence). V lost 1 base, J lost 5 bases, and 23 bases lay in between. The CDR3 is 17 residues long.

This clone was detected a few times. This chain joins TRBV10-3 and TRBJ2-1, with D possibly TRBD1 on 6 matching bases. This CDR3 is built from 14 residues. CDR1 is ENHRY and CDR2 is SYGVKD in the germline V gene. The V gene lost 4 bases and the J gene lost 0 bases, with 7 bases spanning the gap. The CDR3 reads CAISGDISYNEQFF. The CDR3 nucleotides read TGTGCCATCAGTGGGGACATCTCCTACAATGAGCAGTTCTTC.

J is TRBJ1-5 and V is TRBV2, with D tentatively TRBD1 (6 bases). The length of the CDR3 is 13 residues. The V gene's germline CDR1 is SNHLY and CDR2 FYNNEI. V gave up 8 bases and J gave up 11 bases, with 19 bases separating them. The CDR3 region has the DNA TGTGCCAGCCTGGGTAACTTAAGGGGGTCCCAGCATTTT. Residues: CASLGNLRGSQHF. Supplemented by reference TRBV2 and TRBJ1-5, the full variable domain reads EPEVTQTPSHQVTQMGQEVILRCVPISNHLYFYWYRQILGQKVEFLVSFYNNEISEKSEIFDDQFSVERPDGSNFTLKIRSTKLEDSAMYFCASLGNLRGSQHFGDGTRLSIL.

For the CDR3, the DNA is TGCGCCAGCAGCCTTGGTTTGTTGGGGGGACAGCCCCAGCATTTT. Translated, it gives CASSLGLLGGQPQHF. This chain links TRBV4-3 with TRBJ1-5; D is possibly TRBD1 (5 bases). V shed 4 bases and J shed 7 bases, with 17 bases lying between them. The CDR3 loop spans 15 amino acids. The germline V gene has CDR1 LGHNA and CDR2 YSLEER.

In its sample, this clone ranks as medium-sized. This chain uses TRBV7-2 with TRBJ2-7, with 7 bases lining up with TRBD2. J gave up 4 bases and V 5 bases, and 17 bases lay outside the gene matches. The CDR3 spans 17 residues. CDR1 is SGHTA, CDR2 FQGNSA, per germline. CDR3 sequence (DNA): TGTGCCAGCAGCCGGGGGACTAATCCTCCGTCCTCGTACGAGCAGTACTTC. Its protein is CASSRGTNPPSSYEQYF.